These 23 T cell receptor beta chains came from one sample sequenced in a study of kidney transplant recipient with SARS-CoV-2 infection. TCRdb re-derived calls from the reads in MiXCR, one entry per CDR3 protein. The sample lists under 300,000 distinct CDR3 sequences, roughly 26% seen once, with less than 8.5% in the top ten. Sequences were derived from a blood sample, sampled at baseline and on day 111 from a kidney transplant recipient. Receptors originate from a male patient in his thirties who had COVID-19 and was a kidney transplant recipient. Some T cells may trace back to the graft donor.

This clonotype occurred many times. The chain recombines TRBV6-1 with TRBJ1-2; 10 positions match TRBD1. V lost 3 bases and J lost 4; bases outside the gene matches: 14. Germline CDR1 and CDR2: MNHNS and SASEGT. This CDR3 comprises 18 residues. In DNA form, the CDR3 reads TGTGCCAGCAGTGATCAAAGGGACAGGGGCCCTCTCGGCTATGGCTACACCTTC. Residues: CASSDQRDRGPLGYGYTF.

This clonotype was counted ten times or more. The J gene is TRBJ1-2, the V gene TRBV6-9; D gene unclear. This CDR3 is 17 amino acids long. The V end lost 5 bases, the J end lost 4 bases, and 23 bases lay between the germline ends. The germline CDR1 and CDR2 sequences are MNHGY and SVAAGI. For the CDR3, the DNA is TGTGCCAGCAGTAGGAAATTGCCTTACGGAAAGACCTATGGCTACACCTTC. Protein product: CASSRKLPYGKTYGYTF.

As concerns this clonotype: This may be a read error: a much more frequent sequence differs by one nucleotide. V is TRBV7-9 and J is TRBJ1-5, with D possibly being TRBD1 or TRBD2 (5 bases each). TRBJ2-3 explains the end of the DNA better; the J call may be wrong. Germline CDR1 and CDR2: SEHNR and FQNEAQ (reference sequence). The CDR3 has 13 amino acids. DNA of the CDR3: TGTGCCAGCAGCTTAGCGCAGGGCGGGCCCCAGTATTTT. Amino acid sequence: CASSLAQGGPQYF.

This clonotype was counted many times. The V call is TRBV7-2, the J call TRBJ1-4; 10 bases are shared with TRBD1. The CDR3 loop spans 16 amino acids. Germline-derived CDR1 and CDR2 are SGHTA and FQGNSA. V lost 2 bases, J lost 7 bases, and 7 bases stayed unmatched. CDR3 sequence reads: CASSLQGRDRGEKLFF. The CDR3 DNA reads as TGTGCCAGCAGCTTACAGGGTCGGGACAGGGGTGAAAAACTGTTTTTT.

Of note for this clonotype: This probably arose from a read error, given a far larger clone one base away. The V gene is TRBV6-5, the J gene TRBJ2-4, with 11 bases matching TRBD1. Germline CDR1 MNHEY, CDR2 SVGAGI. CDR3 length: 15 amino acids. Germline trimming cut 4 bases from V and 13 bases from J; bases unmatched to any gene: 12. CDR3 sequence: CASSSPGQGVHEQYF. The CDR3 region has the DNA TGTGCCAGCAGTTCCCCGGGACAGGGGGTGCATGAGCAGTACTTC.

This clonotype was recorded many times. The rearrangement uses TRBV2 and TRBJ2-1; weak D call: TRBD2 (5 bases). V dropped 3 bases and J dropped 7 bases, with 10 bases sitting between them. In germline, CDR1 is SNHLY, CDR2 FYNNEI. The CDR3 contains 13 residues. CDR3 in amino acids: CASSEFQRNEQFF. As DNA, the CDR3 is TGTGCCAGCAGTGAGTTCCAGCGGAATGAGCAGTTCTTC.

Here the CDR3 DNA reads TGTGCCATCAGTGAGGCTCAAGCGAGCACAGATACGCAGTATTTT. This encodes CAISEAQASTDTQYF. This rearrangement joins TRBV10-3 to TRBJ2-3; D not certain. CDR1 and CDR2 from the germline V gene are ENHRY and SYGVKD. There are 15 residues in the CDR3. Trimming shortened V by 2 bases and J by 0 bases, and 9 bases separated the two germline ends.

This clonotype was detected only once. This may be a read error, as it is one base from a much larger clone. This sequence joins TRBV7-2 and TRBJ1-2; no reliable D call. This CDR3 is built from 17 residues. The V end was cut by 5 bases, the J end by 4 bases, with 23 bases between. Germline lookup yields CDR1 SGHTA and CDR2 FQGNSA. The CDR3 nucleotides read TGTGCCAGCAGCACACTTCTCGGAGACGGAAAGACCTATGGCTACACCTTC. Translating gives CASSTLLGDGKTYGYTF.

This clonotype was found many times. CDR3 in amino acids: CASDRYVSRKTYGYTF. The DNA of the CDR3 is TGTGCCAGCGATAGATATGTCTCGCGAAAGACCTATGGCTACACCTTC. This chain joins TRBV5-5 and TRBJ1-2; D gene ambiguous. The CDR3 has 16 residues. Trimming shortened V by 7 bases and J by 4 bases, and 23 bases separated the two germline ends. Germline CDR1 reads SGHKS; CDR2 reads YYEKEE (reference sequence).

This clonotype was counted ten times or more. The V call is TRBV28, the J call TRBJ2-7; no reliable D call. The CDR3 sequence is 11 residues long. Looked up from germline, CDR1 is MDHEN and CDR2 is SYDVKM. With 5 bases removed from V and 7 bases from J, the gap between germline ends came to 9 bases. The CDR3 bases are TGTGCCAGCAGTCTGCATAGTGAGCAGTACTTC. Amino acids: CASSLHSEQYF.

The CDR3 DNA reads TGCAGTGCCCCCCGGGAGGGAACTAGCACAGATACGCAGTATTTT. This translates into CSAPREGTSTDTQYF. This chain connects TRBV20-1 to TRBJ2-3; 8 bases agree with TRBD2. This CDR3 region has 15 residues. The V and J ends lost 6 bases and 0 bases, in that order; junction bases with no gene match: 8. Per germline, CDR1 DFQATT and CDR2 SNEGSKA (reference sequence).

On this clonotype: This may come from a read error, since a much larger clone is one base off. The J gene is TRBJ2-2, the V gene TRBV3-1; D is possibly TRBD2 (5 bases). The CDR3 is made up of 14 amino acids. Deletions cut 3 bases from V and 4 bases from J, with 9 bases between. Germline-derived CDR1 and CDR2 are LGHDT and YNNKEL (reference sequence). Here the CDR3 DNA reads TGTGCCAGCAGCCAGAGGGCCGGCACCGGGGAGCTGTTTTTT. Translated, it gives CASSQRAGTGELFF. Looking up the rest from reference TRBV3-1 and TRBJ2-2 gives the full variable domain: DTAVSQTPKYLVTQMGNDKSIKCEQNLGHDTMYWYKQDSKKFLKIMFSYNNKELIINETVPNRFSPKSPDKAHLNLHINSLELGDSAVYFCASSQRAGTGELFFGEGSRLTVL.

In regard to this clonotype: A much larger clone sits a single nucleotide away, making a read error possible. The genes are TRBV6-4 and TRBJ1-2; no clear D gene. The CDR3 extends over 17 amino acids. V dropped 5 bases and J dropped 4 bases, with 23 bases sitting between them. In germline, CDR1 is MRHNA, CDR2 SNTAGT. Here the CDR3 DNA reads TGTGCCAGCAGTTATCGCTTCCCACACGGAAAGACCTATGGCTACACCTTC. Translated: CASSYRFPHGKTYGYTF.

This sequence joins TRBV20-1 and TRBJ2-1; D possibly matches TRBD1 or TRBD2 (6 bases each). Trimming took 2 bases from V and 4 from J, leaving 12 bases between them. The CDR3 totals 14 residues. Germline loops: CDR1 DFQATT, CDR2 SNEGSKA (reference sequence). DNA for the CDR3: TGCAGTGCTAGACCGGGGGCTTTTTACAATGAGCAGTTCTTC. Protein: CSARPGAFYNEQFF.

Concerning this clonotype: One base away lies a much larger clone, so this may be a sequencing read error. This chain links TRBV30 with TRBJ2-7; tentatively, D is TRBD2 (5 bases). This CDR3 spans 13 amino acids. Looked up from germline, CDR1 is GTSNPN and CDR2 is SVGIG (reference sequence). CDR3 DNA sequence: TGTGCCTGGAGTGGGGAGTCTCGCTACGGGCAGTACTTC. Its translation: CAWSGESRYGQYF.

This clonotype was seen once. This CDR3 is missing its conserved last phenylalanine or tryptophan, likely due to a read error. The limits of the CDR3 on the DNA are not certain, so only TCRdb's listed CDR3 is given. This chain joins TRBV19 and TRBJ2-2; the D call TRBD1 from the table was never checked on the DNA. In germline, CDR1 is LNHDA, CDR2 SQIVND (reference sequence). From its first to its last residue, the CDR3 has 14 amino acids. The CDR3 reads CAAHGAWDTGGLGV.

This clonotype has only a few counts. The chain has TRBV9 and TRBJ2-1, with D possibly matching TRBD2 (6 bases). Trimming pared 0 bases from V and 13 bases from J, leaving 11 bases between. The CDR3 covers 12 residues. From germline, CDR1 is SGDLS and CDR2 YYNGEE. The CDR3 DNA reads TGTGCCAGCAGCGTAGAAGCGGGTCGACAGTTCTTC. It specifies CASSVEAGRQFF.

Points on this clonotype: This clone may be a read error of a much larger clone one base away. The rearrangement uses TRBV6-5 and TRBJ1-1, with a possible D match to TRBD1 (5 bases). CDR3 length equals 13 residues. In germline, CDR1 is MNHEY, CDR2 SVGAGI. As DNA, the CDR3 is TGTGCCAGCAGTCGACAGTGGAACACTGAAGCTCTCTTT. The encoded protein is CASSRQWNTEALF.

This clonotype was seen many times. This chain links TRBV9 with TRBJ1-5; the D gene is possibly TRBD1 (6 bases). Per the germline V gene, CDR1 is SGDLS and CDR2 is YYNGEE. The V and J ends lost 4 bases and 4 bases respectively, with 12 bases between them. The CDR3 has 14 residues. The CDR3 protein is CASSPGGANQPQHF. CDR3 nucleotides: TGTGCCAGCAGCCCCGGGGGGGCTAATCAGCCCCAGCATTTT.

This chain links TRBV6-1 with TRBJ1-3, with a possible D match to TRBD1 (6 bases). Trimming removed 7 bases from V and 0 bases from J, with 22 bases in between. Germline V lookup: CDR1 MNHNS, CDR2 SASEGT. CDR3 length equals 18 residues. CDR3: CASTKGRGLRNSGNTIYF. The CDR3 nucleotides are TGTGCCAGCACCAAAGGCAGGGGTCTACGTAACTCTGGAAACACCATATATTTT.

The table lists this clonotype with many counts. This chain uses TRBV25-1 with TRBJ1-2; unclear D gene. The CDR3 loop spans 17 amino acids. CDR1 is MGHDK, CDR2 SYGVNS, per germline. Trimming removed 5 bases at V and 4 bases at J, with 23 bases between. CDR3 sequence (DNA): TGTGCCAGCAGTTTGATCTCAGAACTGGGAAAGACCTATGGCTACACCTTC. Protein product: CASSLISELGKTYGYTF.

A remark on this clonotype: Possible read error: a much larger clone is one base away. The V call is TRBV6-5, the J call TRBJ2-6; D may correspond to TRBD1 or TRBD2 (5 bases each). Germline CDR1 MNHEY, CDR2 SVGAGI. This CDR3 spans 13 amino acids. This CDR3 reads CASSYHGANALTF. CDR3 nucleotide sequence: TGTGCCAGCAGTTATCACGGGGCCAACGCCCTGACTTTC.

At least ten counts were recorded for this clonotype. This chain links TRBV11-1 with TRBJ2-2; D remains ambiguous. Germline V gene sequence: CDR1 SGHAT, CDR2 FQDESV (reference sequence). Trimming cost V 3 bases and J 3 bases, with 11 bases left between them. This CDR3 is built from 15 residues. The CDR3 is CASSFGWQDTGELFF. The CDR3 DNA reads as TGTGCCAGCAGCTTTGGGTGGCAGGACACCGGGGAGCTGTTTTTT. The full variable domain, with the rest looked up from reference TRBV11-1 and TRBJ2-2, is EAEVAQSPRYKITEKSQAVAFWCDPISGHATLYWYRQILGQGPELLVQFQDESVVDDSQLPKDRFSAERLKGVDSTLKIQPAELGDSAMYLCASSFGWQDTGELFFGEGSRLTVL.